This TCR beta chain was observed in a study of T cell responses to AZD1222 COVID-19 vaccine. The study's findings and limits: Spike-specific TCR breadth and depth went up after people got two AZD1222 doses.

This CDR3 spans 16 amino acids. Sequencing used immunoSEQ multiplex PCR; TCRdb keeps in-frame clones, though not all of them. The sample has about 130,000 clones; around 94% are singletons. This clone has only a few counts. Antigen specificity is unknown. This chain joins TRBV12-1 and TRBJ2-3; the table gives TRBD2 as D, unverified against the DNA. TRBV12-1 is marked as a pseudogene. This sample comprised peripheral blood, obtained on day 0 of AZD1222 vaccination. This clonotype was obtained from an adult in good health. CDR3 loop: CASSWGLAGWKGTQYF. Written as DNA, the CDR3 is TGTGCCAGCAGCTGGGGACTAGCGGGTTGGAAAGGTACGCAGTATTTT.